The clone carrying this T cell receptor beta chain came up a few times. The assay was immunoSEQ multiplex PCR, and TCRdb's table has in-frame clones only and misses some. The sample records about 400,000 clones, around 92% being singletons. Treatment defined: some 20 received Ad26.COV2.S at low or high dose, single or two shots; several received placebo; per-sample allocation not given. The samples were gathered on day 63 after the first injection of vaccine or placebo. This entry belongs to a study of Ad26.COV2.S vaccination and SARS-CoV-2 variants. Study background: Ad26.COV2.S shots went into the muscle once or twice, 56 days apart.

The CDR3 consists of 15 residues. Looked up from germline, CDR1 is MNHEY and CDR2 is SMNVEV (reference sequence). Trimming cost V 0 bases and J 4 bases, with 13 bases left between them. The sequence was collected from a person between 18 and 65 years old who received the Ad26.COV2.S COVID-19 vaccine or a placebo. V usage is TRBV27 and J usage is TRBJ2-7; D is uncertain. The specimen comprised peripheral blood, sampled in a trial of Ad26.COV2.S vaccine versus placebo. The CDR3 DNA is TGTGCCAGCAGTTTATCCTTGGGGTCGAGGTACGAGCAGTACTTC. It is translated as CASSLSLGSRYEQYF.